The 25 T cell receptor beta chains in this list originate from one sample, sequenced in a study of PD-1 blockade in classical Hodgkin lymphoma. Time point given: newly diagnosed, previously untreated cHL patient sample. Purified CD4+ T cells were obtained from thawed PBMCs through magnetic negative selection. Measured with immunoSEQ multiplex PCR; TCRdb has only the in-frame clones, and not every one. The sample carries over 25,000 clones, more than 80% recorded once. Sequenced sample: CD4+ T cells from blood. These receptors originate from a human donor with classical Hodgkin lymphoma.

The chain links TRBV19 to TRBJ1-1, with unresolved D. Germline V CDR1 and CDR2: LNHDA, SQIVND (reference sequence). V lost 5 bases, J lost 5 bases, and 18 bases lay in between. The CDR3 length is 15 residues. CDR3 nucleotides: TGTGCCAGTAGTCCATCCCCGGCTGGTAGGACTGAAGCTTTCTTT. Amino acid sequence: CASSPSPAGRTEAFF.

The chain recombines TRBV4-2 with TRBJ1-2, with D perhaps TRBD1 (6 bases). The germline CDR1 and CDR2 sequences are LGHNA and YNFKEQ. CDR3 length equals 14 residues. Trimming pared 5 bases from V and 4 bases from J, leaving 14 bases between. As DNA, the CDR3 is TGTGCCAGCAGCAGTCTCAGGGGAAGCTATGGCTACACCTTC. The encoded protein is CASSSLRGSYGYTF.

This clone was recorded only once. The CDR3 DNA is TGCAGCGTTGGATCTAGCGGGATATCTGGGGCCAACGTCCTGACTTTC. This translates into CSVGSSGISGANVLTF. The chain links TRBV29-1 to TRBJ2-6; TRBD2 matches 9 bases. Germline V lookup: CDR1 SQVTM, CDR2 ANQGSEA. This CDR3 is 16 amino acids long. The J segment lost 1 base and the V segment lost 4 bases, leaving 5 bases of the junction unmatched.

The CDR3 nucleotides are TGTGCCAGTAGTTCCCCGGCTAGCGGGAGGTACAATGAGCAGTTCTTC. This gives the protein CASSSPASGRYNEQFF. The chain carries TRBV19 and TRBJ2-1; the match to TRBD2 covers 11 bases. Looked up from germline, CDR1 is LNHDA and CDR2 is SQIVND (reference sequence). V lost 5 bases, J lost 4 bases, and 7 bases stayed unmatched. The CDR3 is 16 residues long.

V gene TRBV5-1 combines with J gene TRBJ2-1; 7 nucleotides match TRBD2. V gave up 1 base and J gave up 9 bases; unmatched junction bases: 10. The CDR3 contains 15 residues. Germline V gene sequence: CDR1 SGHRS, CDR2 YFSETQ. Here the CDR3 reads CASSLSVAGAGEQFF. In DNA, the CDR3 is TGCGCCAGCAGCTTGTCAGTGGCGGGAGCTGGTGAGCAGTTCTTC.

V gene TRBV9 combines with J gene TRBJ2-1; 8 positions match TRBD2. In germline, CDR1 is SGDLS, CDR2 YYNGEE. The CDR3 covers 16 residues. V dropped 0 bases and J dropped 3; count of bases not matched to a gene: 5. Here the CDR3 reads CASSVGAGGIYNEQFF. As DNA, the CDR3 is TGTGCCAGCAGCGTAGGTGCGGGAGGCATCTACAATGAGCAGTTCTTC.

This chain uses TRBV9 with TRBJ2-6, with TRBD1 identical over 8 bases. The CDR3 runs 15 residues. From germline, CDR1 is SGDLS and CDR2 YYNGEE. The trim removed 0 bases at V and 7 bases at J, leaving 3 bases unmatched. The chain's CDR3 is CASSVGGTGANVLTF. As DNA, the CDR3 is TGTGCCAGCAGCGTAGGGGGGACAGGTGCCAACGTCCTGACTTTC. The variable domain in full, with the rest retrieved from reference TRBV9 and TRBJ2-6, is DSGVTQTPKHLITATGQRVTLRCSPRSGDLSVYWYQQSLDQGLQFLIQYYNGEERAKGNILERFSAQQFPDLHSELNLSSLELGDSALYFCASSVGGTGANVLTFGAGSRLTVL.

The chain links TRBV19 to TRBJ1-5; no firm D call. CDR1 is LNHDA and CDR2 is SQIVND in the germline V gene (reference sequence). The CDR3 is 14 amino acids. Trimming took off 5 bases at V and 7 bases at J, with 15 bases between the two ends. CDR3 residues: CASSWQDQGQPQHF. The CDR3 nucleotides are TGTGCCAGTAGTTGGCAGGACCAAGGGCAGCCCCAGCATTTT.

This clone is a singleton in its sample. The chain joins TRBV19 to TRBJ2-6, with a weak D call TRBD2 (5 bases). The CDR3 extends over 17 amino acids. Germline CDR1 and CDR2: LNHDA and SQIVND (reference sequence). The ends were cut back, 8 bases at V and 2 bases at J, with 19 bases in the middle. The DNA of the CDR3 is TGTGCCAGTGGTAAGAGCGGTGTCAGGACTGGGGCCAACGTCCTGACTTTC. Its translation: CASGKSGVRTGANVLTF.

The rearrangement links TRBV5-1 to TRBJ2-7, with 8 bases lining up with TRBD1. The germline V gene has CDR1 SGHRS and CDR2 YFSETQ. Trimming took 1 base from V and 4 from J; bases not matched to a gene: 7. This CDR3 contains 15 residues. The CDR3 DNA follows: TGCGCCAGCAGCTTGACCGGGACAGGAGATTACGAGCAGTACTTC. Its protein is CASSLTGTGDYEQYF.

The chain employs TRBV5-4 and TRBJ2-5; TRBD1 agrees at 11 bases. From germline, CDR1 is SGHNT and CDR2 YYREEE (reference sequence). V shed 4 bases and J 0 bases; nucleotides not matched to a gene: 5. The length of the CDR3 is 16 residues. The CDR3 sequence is CASSPGQGGYQETQYF. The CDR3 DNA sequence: TGTGCCAGCAGCCCGGGACAGGGGGGGTACCAAGAGACCCAGTACTTC.

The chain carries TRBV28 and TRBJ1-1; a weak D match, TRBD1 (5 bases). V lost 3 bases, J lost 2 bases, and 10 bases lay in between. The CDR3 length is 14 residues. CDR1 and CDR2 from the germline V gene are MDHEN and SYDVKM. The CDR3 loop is CASSLGGFNTEAFF. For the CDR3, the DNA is TGTGCCAGCAGTTTGGGGGGGTTTAACACTGAAGCTTTCTTT.

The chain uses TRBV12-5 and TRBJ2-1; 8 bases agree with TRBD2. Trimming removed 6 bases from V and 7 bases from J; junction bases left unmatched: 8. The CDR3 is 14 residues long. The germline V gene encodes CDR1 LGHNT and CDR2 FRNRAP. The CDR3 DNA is TGTGCTAGTGGCAAGGCGGGAGGTGGGAATGAGCAGTTCTTC. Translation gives CASGKAGGGNEQFF.

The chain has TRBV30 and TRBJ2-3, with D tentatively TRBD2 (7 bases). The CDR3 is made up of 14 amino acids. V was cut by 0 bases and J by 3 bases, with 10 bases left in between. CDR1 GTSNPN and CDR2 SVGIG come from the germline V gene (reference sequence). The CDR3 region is CAWSVGGQTDTQYF. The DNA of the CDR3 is TGTGCCTGGAGTGTCGGGGGGCAAACAGATACGCAGTATTTT.

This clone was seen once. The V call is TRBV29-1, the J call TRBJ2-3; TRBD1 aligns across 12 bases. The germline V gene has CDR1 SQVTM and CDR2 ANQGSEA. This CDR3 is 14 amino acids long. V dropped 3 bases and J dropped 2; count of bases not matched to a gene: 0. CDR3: CSVEGQGATDTQYF. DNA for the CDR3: TGCAGCGTTGAGGGACAGGGGGCCACAGATACGCAGTATTTT.

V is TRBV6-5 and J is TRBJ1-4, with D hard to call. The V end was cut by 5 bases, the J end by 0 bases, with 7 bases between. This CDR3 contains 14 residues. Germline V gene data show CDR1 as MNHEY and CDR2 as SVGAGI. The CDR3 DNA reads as TGTGCCAGCAGTCCTACACCAACTAATGAAAAACTGTTTTTT. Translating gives CASSPTPTNEKLFF.

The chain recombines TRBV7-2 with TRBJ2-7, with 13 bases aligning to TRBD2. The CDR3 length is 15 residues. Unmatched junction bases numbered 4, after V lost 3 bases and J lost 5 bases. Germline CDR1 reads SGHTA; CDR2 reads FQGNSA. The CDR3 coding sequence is TGTGCCAGCAGCTTCACTAGCGGGAGGGGCAACGAGCAGTACTTC. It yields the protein CASSFTSGRGNEQYF.

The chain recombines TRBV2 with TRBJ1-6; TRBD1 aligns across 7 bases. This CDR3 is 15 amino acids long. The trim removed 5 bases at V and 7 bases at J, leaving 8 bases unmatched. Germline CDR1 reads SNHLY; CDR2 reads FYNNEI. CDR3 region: CASSPSGQPNSPLHF. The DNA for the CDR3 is TGTGCCAGCAGTCCGTCGGGACAGCCAAATTCACCCCTCCACTTT. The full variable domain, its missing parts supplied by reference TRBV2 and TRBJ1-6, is EPEVTQTPSHQVTQMGQEVILRCVPISNHLYFYWYRQILGQKVEFLVSFYNNEISEKSEIFDDQFSVERPDGSNFTLKIRSTKLEDSAMYFCASSPSGQPNSPLHFGNGTRLTVT.

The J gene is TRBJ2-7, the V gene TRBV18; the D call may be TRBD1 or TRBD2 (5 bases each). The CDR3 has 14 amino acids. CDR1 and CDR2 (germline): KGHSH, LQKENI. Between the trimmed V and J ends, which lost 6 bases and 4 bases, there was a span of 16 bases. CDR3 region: CASSQGPRDYEQYF. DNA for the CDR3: TGTGCCAGCTCCCAGGGACCGAGAGATTACGAGCAGTACTTC.

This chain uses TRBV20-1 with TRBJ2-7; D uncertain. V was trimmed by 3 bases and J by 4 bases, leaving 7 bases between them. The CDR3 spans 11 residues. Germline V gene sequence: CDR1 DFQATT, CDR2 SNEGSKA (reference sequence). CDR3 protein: CSARSDYEQYF. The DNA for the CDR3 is TGCAGTGCTAGGTCAGATTACGAGCAGTACTTC.

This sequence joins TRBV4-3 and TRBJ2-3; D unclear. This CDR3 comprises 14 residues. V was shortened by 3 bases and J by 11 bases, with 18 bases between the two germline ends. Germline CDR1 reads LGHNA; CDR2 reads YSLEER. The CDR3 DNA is TGCGCCAGCAGCCACACCAGGCTAGGTATCGGGCAGTATTTT. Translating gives CASSHTRLGIGQYF.

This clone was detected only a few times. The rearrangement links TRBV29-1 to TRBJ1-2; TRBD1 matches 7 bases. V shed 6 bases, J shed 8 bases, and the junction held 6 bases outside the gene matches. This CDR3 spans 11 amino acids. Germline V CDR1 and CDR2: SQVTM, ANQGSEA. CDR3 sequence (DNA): TGCAGCGTACGGGACAGAAAAGGCTACACCTTC. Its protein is CSVRDRKGYTF. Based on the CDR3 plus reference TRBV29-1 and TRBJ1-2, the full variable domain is SAVISQKPSRDICQRGTSLTIQCQVDSQVTMMFWYRQQPGQSLTLIATANQGSEATYESGFVIDKFPISRPNLTFSTLTVSNMSPEDSSIYLCSVRDRKGYTFGSGTRLTVV.

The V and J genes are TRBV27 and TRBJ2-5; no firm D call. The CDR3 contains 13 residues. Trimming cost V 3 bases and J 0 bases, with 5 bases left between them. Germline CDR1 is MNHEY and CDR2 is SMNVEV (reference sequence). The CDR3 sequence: CASSFTYQETQYF. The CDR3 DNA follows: TGTGCCAGCAGTTTCACGTACCAAGAGACCCAGTACTTC.

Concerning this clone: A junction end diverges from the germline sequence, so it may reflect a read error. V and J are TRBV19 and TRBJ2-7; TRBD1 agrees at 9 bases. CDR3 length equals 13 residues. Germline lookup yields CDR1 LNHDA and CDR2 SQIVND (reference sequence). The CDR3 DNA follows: TGTACCAGTAGTAACGGGGACAGGGACGAGCAGTACTTC. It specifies CTSSNGDRDEQYF.

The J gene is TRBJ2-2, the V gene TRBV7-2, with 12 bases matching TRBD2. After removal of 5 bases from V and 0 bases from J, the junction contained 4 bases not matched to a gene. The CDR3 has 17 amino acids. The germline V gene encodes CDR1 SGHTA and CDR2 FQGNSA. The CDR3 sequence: CASSEASGRANTGELFF. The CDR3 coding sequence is TGTGCCAGCAGCGAAGCTAGCGGGAGGGCGAACACCGGGGAGCTGTTTTTT.